These 15 T cell receptor beta chains were sequenced from one sample in a study of blood T cell repertoires in COVID-19 (dated by TCRdb to the early 2020s). Library preparation employed the immunoSEQ multiplex PCR assay. TCRdb obtained this table from immuneACCESS and retained in-frame rearrangements with V and J assigned. These tables miss some clones; where compared with another copy, unresolved V genes account for less than half of the shortfall, and the remainder is unexplained. Recorded for this sample are roughly 200,000 clones; around 91% of them occurred a single time. The ten largest clones take up roughly 0.6% of the sample. The material sequenced was peripheral blood. Every receptor here comes from a man aged 45 to 65 with acute or convalescent COVID-19.

The V and J genes are TRBV7-9 and TRBJ2-1, with a weak D call TRBD2 (5 bases). Trimming stripped 3 bases from V and 7 bases from J, with 16 bases between. Germline CDR1 reads SEHNR; CDR2 reads FQNEAQ (reference sequence). This CDR3 spans 15 amino acids. CDR3 sequence: CASSFRREPGNEQFF. CDR3 nucleotides: TGTGCCAGCAGCTTCAGACGCGAACCGGGGAATGAGCAGTTCTTC.

The chain joins TRBV11-2 to TRBJ1-1; weak D call: TRBD1 (5 bases). The germline CDR1 and CDR2 sequences are SGHAT and FQNNGV. V shed 2 bases and J shed 3 bases, with 7 bases lying between them. This CDR3 spans 13 amino acids. CDR3 sequence reads: CASSLQGYTEAFF. The CDR3 DNA reads as TGTGCCAGCAGCTTACAGGGTTACACTGAAGCTTTCTTT.

The V call is TRBV28, the J call TRBJ2-3; TRBD1 agrees at 7 bases. After removal of 5 bases from V and 5 bases from J, the junction contained 10 bases not matched to a gene. The CDR3 has 15 residues. Germline V gene data show CDR1 as MDHEN and CDR2 as SYDVKM. In nucleotides, the CDR3 is TGTGCCAGCAGTCCCGACAGGGTCGGCGGAGATACGCAGTATTTT. It specifies CASSPDRVGGDTQYF.

The V and J genes are TRBV7-9 and TRBJ2-5; 9 bases map to TRBD1. The CDR3 loop spans 16 amino acids. V shed 5 bases and J 5 bases; nucleotides not matched to a gene: 12. CDR1 and CDR2 from the germline V gene are SEHNR and FQNEAQ (reference sequence). CDR3 sequence (DNA): TGTGCCAGCAGCCCAACCGGGACAGGGATTTTCGAGACCCAGTACTTC. As protein: CASSPTGTGIFETQYF.

The J gene is TRBJ2-5, the V gene TRBV19; no clear D gene. CDR3 length equals 15 residues. V lost 3 bases and J lost 0, with 11 bases in between. The germline CDR1 and CDR2 sequences are LNHDA and SQIVND (reference sequence). The CDR3 here is CASSMTAVHQETQYF. For the CDR3, the DNA is TGTGCCAGTAGTATGACGGCGGTCCACCAAGAGACCCAGTACTTC.

The chain recombines TRBV5-4 with TRBJ1-6, with a possible D match to TRBD1 (6 bases). Trimming took off 0 bases at V and 8 bases at J, with 15 bases between the two ends. Germline CDR1 SGHNT, CDR2 YYREEE (reference sequence). The CDR3 consists of 16 residues. The CDR3 region has the DNA TGTGCCAGCAGCTTGGTAAGGGGGGGGCTTGATTCACCCCTCCACTTT. Amino acid sequence: CASSLVRGGLDSPLHF.

This rearrangement joins TRBV4-2 to TRBJ2-5; no reliable D call. Germline V gene sequence: CDR1 LGHNA, CDR2 YNFKEQ. V was trimmed by 0 bases and J by 6 bases, leaving 11 bases between them. The CDR3 is 14 amino acids. In nucleotides, the CDR3 is TGTGCCAGCAGCCAAGATTATACTACGAAGACCCAGTACTTC. Translating gives CASSQDYTTKTQYF.

This rearrangement joins TRBV11-2 to TRBJ1-1; 7 bases fit TRBD1. The junction had 8 bases not matched to a gene; V was cut back by 3 bases and J by 7 bases. The CDR3 is made up of 14 amino acids. Germline CDR1 reads SGHAT; CDR2 reads FQNNGV. The DNA of the CDR3 is TGTGCCAGCAGCTTTACAGGGGACCGAAATGAAGCTTTCTTT. This sequence encodes CASSFTGDRNEAFF. Based on the CDR3 plus reference TRBV11-2 and TRBJ1-1, the full variable domain is EAGVAQSPRYKIIEKRQSVAFWCNPISGHATLYWYQQILGQGPKLLIQFQNNGVVDDSQLPKDRFSAERLKGVDSTLKIQPAKLEDSAVYLCASSFTGDRNEAFFGQGTRLTVV.

V is TRBV5-1 and J is TRBJ1-1; perhaps TRBD1 as D (6 bases). CDR3 size: 20 residues. CDR1 SGHRS and CDR2 YFSETQ come from the germline V gene. V lost 3 bases, J lost 2 bases, and 29 bases lay in between. The CDR3 DNA is TGCGCCAGCAGCTCGCGGCTTGAGGAGACAGGTTTGAGTAACAACACTGAAGCTTTCTTT. As protein: CASSSRLEETGLSNNTEAFF.

The chain has TRBV12-3 or TRBV12-4 and TRBJ1-2; maybe TRBD1 (5 bases). This CDR3 spans 12 amino acids. Trimming shortened V by 6 bases and J by 5 bases, and 10 bases separated the two germline ends. The CDR3 protein is CASRPDSYGYTF. The CDR3 DNA reads as TGTGCCAGCAGACCCGACAGTTATGGCTACACCTTC.

The V and J genes are TRBV7-3 and TRBJ2-1, with 8 bases identical to TRBD2. Germline CDR1 reads SGHTA; CDR2 reads FQGTGA. V shed 0 bases, J shed 6 bases, and the junction held 7 bases outside the gene matches. The CDR3 totals 16 residues. For the CDR3, the DNA is TGTGCCAGCAGCTTAACTACGGCAGCGGGGGTCAATGAGCAGTTCTTC. This gives the protein CASSLTTAAGVNEQFF.

The rearrangement joins TRBV18 to TRBJ2-7, with TRBD1 matching over 10 bases. Trimming at V came to 3 bases and at J to 7 bases, leaving 6 bases not matched to a gene. The germline V gene encodes CDR1 KGHSH and CDR2 LQKENI. CDR3 length: 14 amino acids. The DNA for the CDR3 is TGTGCCAGCTCACCCGGGACAGGGGTGCGGGAGCAGTACGTC. Translating it yields CASSPGTGVREQYV.

The chain joins TRBV5-5 to TRBJ1-1; the D gene is possibly TRBD1 (5 bases). The V and J ends lost 2 bases and 7 bases respectively, with 12 bases between them. The CDR3 loop spans 13 amino acids. CDR1 is SGHKS, CDR2 YYEKEE, per germline (reference sequence). CDR3 coding DNA: TGTGCCAGCAGCTTCGGGGGTCGTTTTGAAGCTTTCTTT. This gives the protein CASSFGGRFEAFF.

The chain has TRBV2 and TRBJ2-3, with D uncertain. Germline V gene data show CDR1 as SNHLY and CDR2 as FYNNEI. The CDR3 covers 11 residues. The germline V and J ends were trimmed by 7 bases and 4 bases, with 6 bases remaining between them. The CDR3 nucleotides are TGTGCCAGCATCTGGCCAGATACGCAGTATTTT. Translated, it gives CASIWPDTQYF.

V usage is TRBV3-1 (or the pseudogene TRBV3-2) and J usage is TRBJ2-7, with 9 bases identical to TRBD2. CDR1 LGHDT and CDR2 YNNKEL come from the germline V gene (reference sequence). This CDR3 region has 13 residues. The V and J ends lost 4 bases and 6 bases, in that order; junction bases with no gene match: 4. The CDR3 protein is CASSRREGREQYF. The CDR3 DNA is TGTGCCAGCAGCCGGCGGGAGGGCCGCGAGCAGTACTTC.